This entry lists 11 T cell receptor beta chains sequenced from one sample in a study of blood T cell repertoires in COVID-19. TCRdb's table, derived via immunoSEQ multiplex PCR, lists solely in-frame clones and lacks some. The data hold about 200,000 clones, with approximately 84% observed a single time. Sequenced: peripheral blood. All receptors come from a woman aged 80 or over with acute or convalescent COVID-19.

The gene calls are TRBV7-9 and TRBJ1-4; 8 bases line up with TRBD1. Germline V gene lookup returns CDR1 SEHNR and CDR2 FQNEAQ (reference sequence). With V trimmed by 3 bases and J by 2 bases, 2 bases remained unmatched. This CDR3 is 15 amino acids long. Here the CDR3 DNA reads TGTGCCAGCAGCTTGGGACAGGCCACTAATGAAAAACTGTTTTTT. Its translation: CASSLGQATNEKLFF.

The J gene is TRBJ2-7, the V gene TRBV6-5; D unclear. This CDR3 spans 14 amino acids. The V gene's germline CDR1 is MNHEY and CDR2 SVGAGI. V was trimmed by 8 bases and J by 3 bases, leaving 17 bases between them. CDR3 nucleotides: TGTGCCAGCTCCCTGGGCGCCAGTCTCTACGAGCAGTACTTC. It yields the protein CASSLGASLYEQYF.

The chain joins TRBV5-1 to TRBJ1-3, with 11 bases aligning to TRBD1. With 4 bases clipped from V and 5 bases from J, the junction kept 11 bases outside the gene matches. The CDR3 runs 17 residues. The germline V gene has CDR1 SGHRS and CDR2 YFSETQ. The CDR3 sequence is CASSPGTGGQERNTIYF. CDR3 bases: TGCGCCAGCAGCCCAGGGACAGGGGGTCAGGAGCGAAACACCATATATTTT.

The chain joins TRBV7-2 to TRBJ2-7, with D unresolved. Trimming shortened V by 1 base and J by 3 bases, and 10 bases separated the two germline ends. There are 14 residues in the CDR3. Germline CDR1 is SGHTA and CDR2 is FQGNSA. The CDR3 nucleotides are TGTGCCAGCAGCTTAGGCGGAACAAACTACGAGCAGTACTTC. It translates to CASSLGGTNYEQYF.

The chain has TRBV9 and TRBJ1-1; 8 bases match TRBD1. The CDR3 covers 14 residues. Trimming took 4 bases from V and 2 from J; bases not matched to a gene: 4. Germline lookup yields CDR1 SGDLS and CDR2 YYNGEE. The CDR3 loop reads CASSPGGRNTEAFF. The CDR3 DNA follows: TGTGCCAGCAGCCCAGGGGGCCGAAACACTGAAGCTTTCTTT.

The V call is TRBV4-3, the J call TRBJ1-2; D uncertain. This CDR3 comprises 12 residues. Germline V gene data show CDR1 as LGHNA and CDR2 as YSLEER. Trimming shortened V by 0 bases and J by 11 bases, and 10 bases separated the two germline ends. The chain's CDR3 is CASSQDLVPYTF. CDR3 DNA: TGCGCCAGCAGCCAAGATTTAGTCCCGTACACCTTC.

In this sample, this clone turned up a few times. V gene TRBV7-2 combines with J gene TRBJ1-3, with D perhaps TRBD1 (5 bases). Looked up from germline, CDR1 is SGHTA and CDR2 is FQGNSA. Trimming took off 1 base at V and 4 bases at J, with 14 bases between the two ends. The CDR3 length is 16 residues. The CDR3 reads CASSLEGRSTGNTIYF. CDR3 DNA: TGTGCCAGCAGCTTAGAGGGGCGTTCCACCGGAAACACCATATATTTT.

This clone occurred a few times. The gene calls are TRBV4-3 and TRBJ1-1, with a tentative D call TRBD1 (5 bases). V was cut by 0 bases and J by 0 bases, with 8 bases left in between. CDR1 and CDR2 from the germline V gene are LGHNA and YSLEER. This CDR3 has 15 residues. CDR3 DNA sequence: TGCGCCAGCAGCCAAGAAAAGGGGATGAACACTGAAGCTTTCTTT. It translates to CASSQEKGMNTEAFF.

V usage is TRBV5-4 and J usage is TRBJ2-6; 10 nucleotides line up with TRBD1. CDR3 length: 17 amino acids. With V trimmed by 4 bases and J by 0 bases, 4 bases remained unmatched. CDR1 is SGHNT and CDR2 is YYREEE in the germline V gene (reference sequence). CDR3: CASSKGQGGSGANVLTF. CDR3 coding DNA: TGTGCCAGCAGCAAAGGACAGGGGGGCTCTGGGGCCAACGTCCTGACTTTC.

CDR3 bases: TGTGCCAGCAGCAAATTGCTTACCAGCCCGGGGAACTATGGCTACACCTTC. It yields the protein CASSKLLTSPGNYGYTF. This rearrangement joins TRBV21-1 to TRBJ1-2. TRBV21-1 is a known pseudogene. The CDR3 totals 17 residues.

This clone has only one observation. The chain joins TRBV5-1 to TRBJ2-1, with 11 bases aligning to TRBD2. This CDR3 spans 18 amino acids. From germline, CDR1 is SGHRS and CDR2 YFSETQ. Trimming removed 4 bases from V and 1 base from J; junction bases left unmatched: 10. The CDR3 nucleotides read TGCGCCAGCAGCCTGTTACTAGCGGGAGTGTCTTCCTACAATGAGCAGTTCTTC. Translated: CASSLLLAGVSSYNEQFF.